What follows are 21 T cell receptor beta chains derived from one specimen sequenced in a study of T cell responses to AZD1222 COVID-19 vaccine. This table comes from immunoSEQ multiplex PCR, and its TCRdb copy is limited to in-frame clones, with some not included. This table holds about 72,000 clones, around 86% found once. Specimen: peripheral blood, collected on day 0 of AZD1222 vaccination. The receptors here all came from an adult in good health.

The chain combines TRBV6-2 or TRBV6-3 with TRBJ2-7; D is undetermined. Trimming removed 6 bases from V and 2 bases from J, with 11 bases in between. This CDR3 spans 13 amino acids. In germline, CDR1 is MNHEY, CDR2 SVGEGT. CDR3 protein: CASSYGPAYEQYF. In DNA form, the CDR3 reads TGTGCCAGCAGCTATGGACCCGCCTACGAGCAGTACTTC.

The rearrangement uses TRBV7-2 and TRBJ2-1; 7 nucleotides align to TRBD2. The CDR3 extends over 12 amino acids. Germline trimming cut 3 bases from V and 14 bases from J; bases unmatched to any gene: 7. CDR1 SGHTA and CDR2 FQGNSA come from the germline V gene. This CDR3 reads CASSLGLAGEFF. Here the CDR3 DNA reads TGTGCCAGCAGCTTGGGCCTGGCGGGGGAGTTCTTC.

The chain carries TRBV5-1 and TRBJ2-7, with 10 positions matching TRBD1. V was pared by 0 bases and J by 3 bases, with 3 bases of the junction left unmatched. Per the germline V gene, CDR1 is SGHRS and CDR2 is YFSETQ. This CDR3 is built from 15 residues. The CDR3 region has the DNA TGCGCCAGCAGCTTGGGGGGACAGGGGATCTACGAGCAGTACTTC. It encodes CASSLGGQGIYEQYF.

The CDR3 sequence: CASNRGGGGELFF. The CDR3 DNA is TGTGCCAGCAACAGGGGGGGCGGCGGGGAGCTGTTTTTT. The chain has TRBV11-2 and TRBJ2-2, with D maybe TRBD1 (8 bases). The CDR3 runs to 13 residues. Germline values: CDR1 SGHAT, CDR2 FQNNGV. V was shortened by 7 bases and J by 7 bases, with 13 bases between the two germline ends.

The chain employs TRBV4-1 and TRBJ2-1, with a weak D call TRBD1 (6 bases). This CDR3 is 14 amino acids long. V lost 4 bases and J lost 6, with 13 bases in between. Germline lookup yields CDR1 MGHRA and CDR2 YSYEKL. The CDR3 DNA follows: TGCGCCAGCAGCCTCCGGGACACTGGCAATGAGCAGTTCTTC. Its translation: CASSLRDTGNEQFF.

The V and J genes are TRBV5-5 and TRBJ1-3; 11 nucleotides align to TRBD1. CDR1 SGHKS and CDR2 YYEKEE come from the germline V gene (reference sequence). The CDR3 is 15 residues long. Trimming at V came to 2 bases and at J to 4 bases, leaving 2 bases not matched to a gene. CDR3 bases: TGTGCCAGCAGCTTTGGACAGGGGGCAGGAAACACCATATATTTT. Translating gives CASSFGQGAGNTIYF. Based on the CDR3 plus reference TRBV5-5 and TRBJ1-3, the full variable domain is DAGVTQSPTHLIKTRGQQVTLRCSPISGHKSVSWYQQVLGQGPQFIFQYYEKEERGRGNFPDRFSARQFPNYSSELNVNALLLGDSALYLCASSFGQGAGNTIYFGEGSWLTVV.

The V and J genes are TRBV19 and TRBJ2-1; no clear D. Per the germline V gene, CDR1 is LNHDA and CDR2 is SQIVND (reference sequence). The ends were cut back, 3 bases at V and 9 bases at J, with 12 bases in the middle. This CDR3 comprises 13 residues. CDR3 in amino acids: CASSISRAGEQFF. The CDR3 nucleotides are TGTGCCAGTAGTATCTCAAGAGCTGGTGAGCAGTTCTTC.

The chain has TRBV30 and TRBJ1-5, with 7 nucleotides matching TRBD1. The ends lost 2 bases at V and 2 bases at J; junction bases unmatched: 6. The CDR3 extends over 15 amino acids. CDR1 is GTSNPN and CDR2 is SVGIG in the germline V gene (reference sequence). For the CDR3, the DNA is TGTGCCTGGAGTCCAGGGGGTTTTGGCAATCAGCCCCAGCATTTT. It yields the protein CAWSPGGFGNQPQHF.

The chain joins TRBV7-2 to TRBJ2-1; 9 positions match TRBD1. The J segment lost 4 bases and the V segment lost 10 bases, leaving 11 bases of the junction unmatched. From germline, CDR1 is SGHTA and CDR2 FQGNSA. The CDR3 has 15 amino acids. This chain's CDR3 is CATKFGTGSYNEQFF. Written as DNA, the CDR3 is TGTGCCACCAAATTTGGGACAGGGAGTTACAATGAGCAGTTCTTC.

The CDR3: CASSLLGEREQYF. Here the CDR3 DNA reads TGTGCCAGCAGCTTACTAGGGGAGCGCGAGCAGTACTTC. This chain links TRBV7-6 with TRBJ2-7; D is perhaps TRBD1 or TRBD2 (5 bases each). Between the trimmed V and J ends, which lost 2 bases and 6 bases, there was a span of 11 bases. The CDR3 length is 13 residues. Germline assignment: CDR1 SGHVS and CDR2 FNYEAQ.

V is TRBV19 and J is TRBJ1-6; perhaps TRBD1 as D (5 bases). This CDR3 region has 14 residues. V was cut by 8 bases and J by 7 bases, with 15 bases left in between. Germline CDR1 is LNHDA and CDR2 is SQIVND (reference sequence). The CDR3 spells CASHSGTANSPLHF. The CDR3 coding sequence is TGTGCCAGTCACTCCGGGACCGCAAATTCACCCCTCCACTTT.

The genes are TRBV5-6 and TRBJ1-2; a weak D match, TRBD1 (5 bases). Germline-derived CDR1 and CDR2 are SGHDT and YYEEEE. The CDR3 covers 14 residues. V was trimmed by 3 bases and J by 4 bases, leaving 13 bases between them. CDR3 DNA sequence: TGTGCCAGCAGCTGGGAGCCCGGGACCTATGGCTACACCTTC. This sequence encodes CASSWEPGTYGYTF.

The V and J genes are TRBV30 and TRBJ1-1; possible D gene TRBD1, 5 bases. V was shortened by 0 bases and J by 4 bases, with 9 bases between the two germline ends. The CDR3 is 13 residues long. Germline V gene lookup returns CDR1 GTSNPN and CDR2 SVGIG (reference sequence). CDR3 in DNA: TGTGCCTGGAGTGTCGTAGGGGCCACTGAAGCTTTCTTT. This codes for CAWSVVGATEAFF.

This chain uses TRBV30 with TRBJ1-1; TRBD1 might be the D (5 bases). The germline gives CDR1 GTSNPN, CDR2 SVGIG (reference sequence). Trimming cost V 0 bases and J 1 base, with 6 bases left between them. CDR3 length: 13 residues. CDR3 coding DNA: TGTGCCTGGAGTGTACAGGAGAACACTGAAGCTTTCTTT. Translated: CAWSVQENTEAFF.

This sequence joins TRBV3-1 (or the pseudogene TRBV3-2) and TRBJ2-2, with 11 positions matching TRBD2. Trimming removed 6 bases from V and 0 bases from J; junction bases left unmatched: 0. The CDR3 has 15 residues. Germline V gives CDR1 LGHDT, CDR2 YNNKEL (reference sequence). This CDR3 is CASRGLAANTGELFF. The CDR3 coding sequence is TGTGCCAGCAGGGGACTAGCGGCGAACACCGGGGAGCTGTTTTTT.

This chain joins TRBV30 and TRBJ1-3; no definite D call. V was shortened by 2 bases and J by 4 bases, with 12 bases between the two germline ends. Germline V gives CDR1 GTSNPN, CDR2 SVGIG (reference sequence). The CDR3 has 14 amino acids. The CDR3, as DNA: TGTGCCTGGAGTCCGGACCTAATCGGAAACACCATATATTTT. Protein product: CAWSPDLIGNTIYF.

As concerns this clone: Other DNA sequences within the sample encode an identical CDR3. The rearrangement uses TRBV9 and TRBJ1-2; 8 nucleotides align to TRBD1. The CDR3 has 13 amino acids. Per germline, CDR1 SGDLS and CDR2 YYNGEE. V trimming: 2 bases; J trimming: 5 bases; junction bases outside the gene matches: 2. DNA of the CDR3: TGTGCCAGCAGCGTCGGACAGGGATATGGCTACACCTTC. It specifies CASSVGQGYGYTF.

The chain employs TRBV4-3 and TRBJ2-7; no clear D. V was cut by 0 bases and J by 7 bases, with 13 bases left in between. The CDR3 totals 14 residues. Germline V gene data show CDR1 as LGHNA and CDR2 as YSLEER. The CDR3 protein is CASSQDSQSLEQYF. The CDR3 DNA reads TGCGCCAGCAGCCAAGATAGCCAGTCTCTTGAGCAGTACTTC.

The sample holds a few counts of this clone. The chain is built from TRBV28 and TRBJ1-2; D might be TRBD1 (5 bases). Germline CDR1 and CDR2: MDHEN and SYDVKM. Trimming took 6 bases from V and 0 from J, leaving 17 bases between them. This CDR3 has 16 residues. The CDR3 DNA sequence: TGTGCCAGCAGACTCGGAGGGGCAGGAGCTAACTATGGCTACACCTTC. This sequence encodes CASRLGGAGANYGYTF.

The CDR3 coding sequence is TGTGCCAGCAGCCTCGGCAGGGGGCCTAACTATGGCTACACCTTC. Its protein product is CASSLGRGPNYGYTF. The chain recombines TRBV28 with TRBJ1-2; 8 bases fit TRBD1. Germline-derived CDR1 and CDR2 are MDHEN and SYDVKM. The CDR3 covers 15 residues. The V segment lost 6 bases and the J segment 0 bases; nucleotides outside the gene matches: 6.

The chain joins TRBV29-1 to TRBJ1-1; a weak D match, TRBD1 (5 bases). V lost 1 base to trimming and J lost 1 base, with 7 bases between them. The CDR3 is 13 amino acids. The V gene's germline CDR1 is SQVTM and CDR2 ANQGSEA. CDR3 amino acids: CSVEGQTNTEAFF. In DNA, the CDR3 is TGCAGCGTTGAAGGACAGACGAACACTGAAGCTTTCTTT.